The sequence of this TCR beta chain was determined in a study of shared clonotypes between healthy human individuals. About the study: CD8 memory received one plate per donor, CD8 naive two, CD4 memory three and CD4 naive three.

Per the germline V gene, CDR1 is SGHRS and CDR2 is YFSETQ. Germline trimming cut 3 bases from V and 2 bases from J; bases unmatched to any gene: 14. The CDR3 is 18 amino acids. The method was immunoSEQ multiplex PCR; TCRdb's version includes in-frame clones alone and lacks a portion of them. The table has 640,000 or so clones, 72% seen once. Recent vaccinations or acute infections were absent in the healthy HIV-negative adult donors. Only Caucasian adults living in Nashville, Tennessee served as donors. The V gene is TRBV5-1, the J gene TRBJ2-5, with TRBD2 identical over 9 bases. Material for sequencing was memory CD4+ T cells sorted from blood. As to subset: CD45RA-negative fraction. This TCR was recovered from a woman aged 25 to 39 in good health. For the CDR3, the DNA is TGCGCCAGCAGCTCAGATAAGGGACTAGCAGTAGGGCAAGAGACCCAGTACTTC. The encoded protein is CASSSDKGLAVGQETQYF.